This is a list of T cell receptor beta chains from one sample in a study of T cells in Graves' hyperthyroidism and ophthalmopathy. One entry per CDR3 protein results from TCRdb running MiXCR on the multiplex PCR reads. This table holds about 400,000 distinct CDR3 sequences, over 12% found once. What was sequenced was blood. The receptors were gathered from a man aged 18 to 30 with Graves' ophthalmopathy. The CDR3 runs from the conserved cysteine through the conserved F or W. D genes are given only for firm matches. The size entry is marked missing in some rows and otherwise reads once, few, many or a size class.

CATSDRPGSGYTF TGTGCCACCAGTGACCGGCCCGGGAGCGGCTACACCTTC many 13 TRBJ1-2 TRBV24-1 -
CASSPNGRRDQPQHF TGTGCCAGCTCACCAAACGGCAGGAGGGATCAGCCCCAGCATTTT few 15 TRBJ1-5 TRBV18 -
CASSRWDGNTGELFF TGTGCCAGCAGCCGGTGGGATGGGAACACCGGGGAGCTGTTTTTT - 15 TRBJ2-2 TRBV7-3 -
CSATPGVANYGYTF TGCAGTGCTACTCCAGGCGTAGCTAACTATGGCTACACCTTC many 14 TRBJ1-2 TRBV20-1 -
CASSYVQGPRDTGELFF TGTGCCAGCAGTTACGTTCAGGGGCCACGAGACACCGGGGAGCTGTTTTTT many 17 TRBJ2-2 TRBV6-1 -
CASSPIQGGQPQHF TGTGCCAGCAGCCCCATACAGGGAGGTCAGCCCCAGCATTTT - 14 TRBJ1-5 TRBV27 -
CASSYSGVAVDEQFF TGTGCCAGCAGTTACTCTGGAGTGGCAGTGGATGAGCAGTTCTTC many 15 TRBJ2-1 TRBV6-6 -
CASSVEIYPYEQYF TGTGCCAGCAGCGTCGAGATATACCCCTACGAGCAGTACTTC many 14 TRBJ2-7 TRBV7-9 -
CASSLTPTSGGAQDTQYF TGTGCCAGCAGCTTAACCCCGACTAGCGGGGGGGCCCAAGATACGCAGTATTTT - 18 TRBJ2-3 TRBV7-9 TRBD2
CASIRTSGPYEQYF TGTGCCAGCATTAGGACTAGCGGGCCCTACGAGCAGTACTTC many 14 TRBJ2-7 TRBV27 TRBD2
CASSLSSLAGGPDEQFF TGTGCCAGCAGCTTATCCTCTCTAGCGGGAGGGCCTGATGAGCAGTTCTTC many 17 TRBJ2-1 TRBV7-9 TRBD2
CASSPGHDTGELFF TGTGCCAGCAGCCCCGGACACGACACCGGGGAGCTGTTTTTT many 14 TRBJ2-2 TRBV13 -
CAISEPGGRGNTIYF TGTGCCATCAGTGAACCAGGGGGGCGAGGAAACACCATATATTTT - 15 TRBJ1-3 TRBV10-3 TRBD1
CASSLYPLYEQYF TGTGCCAGCAGCTTATACCCGCTCTACGAGCAGTACTTC many 13 TRBJ2-7 TRBV11-3 -
CASSPSVSRYNEQFF TGTGCCAGTAGTCCTAGCGTCTCTAGATACAATGAGCAGTTCTTC - 15 TRBJ2-1 TRBV19 -
CASSPGTRHYEQYF TGTGCCAGCAGTCCTGGGACAAGGCACTACGAGCAGTACTTC many 14 TRBJ2-7 TRBV6-1 -
CASSPTGVNGNQPQHF TGTGCCAGTAGCCCGACAGGGGTCAATGGCAATCAGCCCCAGCATTTT few 16 TRBJ1-5 TRBV19 TRBD1
CASSAPDRGRGYTF TGTGCCAGCAGCGCCCCAGACAGGGGCAGGGGCTACACCTTC few 14 TRBJ1-2 TRBV9 TRBD1
CASSYGASYNEQFF TGTGCCAGCAGTTACGGGGCCTCCTACAATGAGCAGTTCTTC few 14 TRBJ2-1 TRBV6-5 -
CAWSRDGNTEAFF TGTGCCTGGAGCCGGGACGGGAACACTGAAGCTTTCTTT many 13 TRBJ1-1 TRBV30 -
CASSLLGQVTGELFF TGTGCCAGCAGCTTGCTGGGACAGGTCACCGGGGAGCTGTTTTTT - 15 TRBJ2-2 TRBV5-6 TRBD1
CASSLQGLAGGGEETQYF TGTGCCAGCAGCTTACAGGGACTAGCGGGGGGCGGAGAAGAGACCCAGTACTTC - 18 TRBJ2-5 TRBV11-2 TRBD2
CASSLEASGSREQYF TGCGCCAGCAGCCTGGAGGCTAGCGGGAGCAGGGAGCAGTACTTC - 15 TRBJ2-7 TRBV5-1 TRBD2
CASSLIGYTSGRTSSYNEQFF TGCGCCAGCAGCTTGATAGGGTATACTAGCGGGAGGACTAGCTCCTACAATGAGCAGTTCTTC - 21 TRBJ2-1 TRBV5-1 TRBD2
CASSQEGSSHQPQHF TGCGCCAGCAGCCAAGAGGGGAGTAGCCATCAGCCCCAGCATTTT many 15 TRBJ1-5 TRBV4-1 -
CASSYGGTRKETQYF TGTGCCAGCAGTTATGGGGGAACCAGAAAAGAGACCCAGTACTTC many 15 TRBJ2-5 TRBV27 -
CATSLDRGDTQYF TGTGCCACCAGTTTAGACAGGGGTGATACGCAGTATTTT many 13 TRBJ2-3 TRBV24-1 TRBD1
CATIRGRGITEAFF TGTGCCACCATCCGGGGCAGGGGGATTACTGAAGCTTTCTTT few 14 TRBJ1-1 TRBV6-1 TRBD1
CSARRPGPYEQYF TGCAGTGCTAGAAGACCCGGTCCCTACGAGCAGTACTTC few 13 TRBJ2-7 TRBV20-1 -
CASSGQGELSNQPQHF TGTGCCAGCAGTGGACAGGGGGAGCTGTCCAATCAGCCCCAGCATTTT many 16 TRBJ1-5 TRBV2 TRBD1
CASSWTGRTDTQYF TGTGCCAGCAGTTGGACAGGGCGCACAGATACGCAGTATTTT many 14 TRBJ2-3 TRBV6-1 TRBD1
CASSRTSGSVAQYF TGTGCCAGCAGCCGAACTAGCGGGAGCGTGGCGCAGTATTTT many 14 TRBJ2-3 TRBV3-1 TRBD2
CASSSRGRGGGYTDTQYF TGTGCCAGTAGTTCCCGGGGGCGGGGGGGGGGCTACACAGATACGCAGTATTTT few 18 TRBJ2-3 TRBV19 TRBD2
CASRFGGGEQYF TGCGCCAGCAGGTTCGGGGGCGGCGAGCAGTACTTC many 12 TRBJ2-7 TRBV4-1 -
CATSKLAGGEETQYF TGTGCCACCAGTAAACTAGCGGGAGGTGAAGAGACCCAGTACTTC many 15 TRBJ2-5 TRBV24-1 TRBD2
CASSDRSGSSFSAKNIQYF TGTGCCAGCAGTGATCGATCCGGGTCTTCGTTTTCGGCCAAAAACATTCAGTACTTC - 19 TRBJ2-4 TRBV6-1 -
CASRPRTETGYSSGANVLTF TGTGCCAGCAGGCCCCGGACGGAGACAGGGTACAGCTCTGGGGCCAACGTCCTGACTTTC - 20 TRBJ2-6 TRBV2 TRBD1
CASSQGSEREALQETQYF TGCGCCAGCAGCCAAGGTTCGGAGCGGGAGGCCCTCCAAGAGACCCAGTACTTC - 18 TRBJ2-5 TRBV4-1 TRBD2
CASSLTRDRLNTGELFF TGTGCCAGCAGCTTAACAAGGGACAGGCTGAACACCGGGGAGCTGTTTTTT many 17 TRBJ2-2 TRBV7-3 TRBD1
CASSQFEQGGSPPHF TGCGCCAGCAGCCAATTCGAGCAGGGAGGTTCACCCCCCCACTTT - 15 TRBJ1-6 TRBV4-1 -
CASSPHLAGSFHEQFF TGTGCCAGCAGCCCACATCTAGCGGGAAGTTTCCATGAGCAGTTCTTC many 16 TRBJ2-1 TRBV11-2 TRBD2
CASSLSGRAEQFF TGTGCCAGCAGTTTATCTGGTAGGGCTGAGCAGTTCTTC - 13 TRBJ2-1 TRBV27 -
CASSFSQVGTEAFF TGTGCCAGCAGCTTTTCACAGGTAGGCACTGAAGCTTTCTTT few 14 TRBJ1-1 TRBV13 -
CASSLTDRANQPQHF TGTGCCAGCAGCTTGACAGACAGGGCGAATCAGCCCCAGCATTTT many 15 TRBJ1-5 TRBV12-3/TRBV12-4 TRBD1